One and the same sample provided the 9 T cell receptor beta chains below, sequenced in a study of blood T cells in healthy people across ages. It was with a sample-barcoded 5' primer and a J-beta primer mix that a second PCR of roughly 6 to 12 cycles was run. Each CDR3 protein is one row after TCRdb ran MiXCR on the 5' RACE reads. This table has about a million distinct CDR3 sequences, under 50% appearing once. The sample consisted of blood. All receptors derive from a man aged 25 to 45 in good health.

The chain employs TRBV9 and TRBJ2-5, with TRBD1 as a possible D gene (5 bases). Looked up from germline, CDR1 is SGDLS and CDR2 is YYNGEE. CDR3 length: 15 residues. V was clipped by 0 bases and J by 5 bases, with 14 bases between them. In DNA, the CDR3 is TGTGCCAGCAGCGTAGTAGCAGGGCCGAAGGAGACCCAGTACTTC. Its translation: CASSVVAGPKETQYF.

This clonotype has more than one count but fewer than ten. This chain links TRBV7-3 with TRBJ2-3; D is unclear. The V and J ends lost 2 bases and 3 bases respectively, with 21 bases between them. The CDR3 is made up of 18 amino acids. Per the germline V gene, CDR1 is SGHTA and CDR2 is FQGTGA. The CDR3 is CASSLFPAGGIKTDTQYF. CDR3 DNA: TGTGCCAGCAGCTTATTTCCGGCAGGCGGTATAAAAACAGATACGCAGTATTTT.

In DNA, the CDR3 is TGTGCCAGCAGCCGAGGACAGGGACAATCACCCCTCCACTTT. Protein sequence: CASSRGQGQSPLHF. The V gene is TRBV7-9, the J gene TRBJ1-6; 8 nucleotides agree with TRBD1. CDR3 length equals 14 residues. After removal of 5 bases from V and 10 bases from J, the junction contained 7 bases not matched to a gene. CDR1 is SEHNR and CDR2 is FQNEAQ in the germline V gene (reference sequence).

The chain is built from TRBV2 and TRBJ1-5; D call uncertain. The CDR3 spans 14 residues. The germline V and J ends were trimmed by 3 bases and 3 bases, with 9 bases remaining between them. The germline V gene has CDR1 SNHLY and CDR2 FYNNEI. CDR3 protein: CASSERSSNQPQHF. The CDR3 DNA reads TGTGCCAGCAGTGAGCGCAGTTCCAATCAGCCCCAGCATTTT.

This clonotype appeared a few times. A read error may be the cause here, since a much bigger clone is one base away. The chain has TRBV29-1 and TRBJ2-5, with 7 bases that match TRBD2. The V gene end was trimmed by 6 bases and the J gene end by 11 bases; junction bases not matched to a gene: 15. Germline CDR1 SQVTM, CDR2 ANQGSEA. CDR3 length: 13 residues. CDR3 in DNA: TGCAGCGTCTCTAGCGGCCTTACCAATGAGCAGTACTTC. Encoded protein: CSVSSGLTNEQYF.

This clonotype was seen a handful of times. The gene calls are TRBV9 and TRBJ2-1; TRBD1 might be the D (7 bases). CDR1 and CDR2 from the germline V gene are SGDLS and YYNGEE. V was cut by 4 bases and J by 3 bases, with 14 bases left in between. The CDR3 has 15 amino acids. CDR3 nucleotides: TGTGCCAGCAGCCCCCCAGGGGGGAACTACAATGAGCAGTTCTTC. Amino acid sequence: CASSPPGGNYNEQFF.

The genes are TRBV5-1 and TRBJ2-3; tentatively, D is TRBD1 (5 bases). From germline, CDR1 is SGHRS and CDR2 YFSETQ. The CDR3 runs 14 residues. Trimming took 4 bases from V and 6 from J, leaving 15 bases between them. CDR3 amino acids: CASSLQGIRDTQYF. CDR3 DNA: TGCGCCAGCAGCCTCCAGGGTATCAGGGATACGCAGTATTTT.

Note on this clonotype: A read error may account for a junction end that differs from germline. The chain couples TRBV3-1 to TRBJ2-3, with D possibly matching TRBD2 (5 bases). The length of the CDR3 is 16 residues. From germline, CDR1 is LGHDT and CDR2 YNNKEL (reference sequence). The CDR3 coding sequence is TGTGCCAGCAGCCAAGCTTCCCTCGTGGGAGCGGATACGCGGTATTTT. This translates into CASSQASLVGADTRYF.

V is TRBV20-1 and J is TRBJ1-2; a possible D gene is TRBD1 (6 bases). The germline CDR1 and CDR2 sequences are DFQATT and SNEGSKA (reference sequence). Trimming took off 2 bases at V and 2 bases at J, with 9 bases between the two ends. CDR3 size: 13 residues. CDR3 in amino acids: CSARSGANYGYTF. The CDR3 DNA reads TGCAGTGCTAGATCAGGGGCGAACTATGGCTACACCTTC.